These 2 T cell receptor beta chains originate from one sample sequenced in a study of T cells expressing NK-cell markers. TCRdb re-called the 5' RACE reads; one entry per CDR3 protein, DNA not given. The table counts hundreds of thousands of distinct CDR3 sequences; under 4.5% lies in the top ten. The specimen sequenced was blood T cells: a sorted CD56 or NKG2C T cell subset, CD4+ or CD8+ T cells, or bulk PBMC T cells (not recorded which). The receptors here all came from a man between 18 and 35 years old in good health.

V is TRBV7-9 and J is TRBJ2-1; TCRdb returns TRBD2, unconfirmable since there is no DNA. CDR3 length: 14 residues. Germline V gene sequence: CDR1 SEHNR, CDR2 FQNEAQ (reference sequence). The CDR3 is CASRTPGTRNEQFF.

The CDR3 spells CAFLAGGPVNEQFF. This chain links TRBV30 with TRBJ2-1; the TCRdb D gene call, TRBD2, has no DNA to confirm it. This CDR3 has 14 amino acids. Germline values: CDR1 GTSNPN, CDR2 SVGIG (reference sequence).